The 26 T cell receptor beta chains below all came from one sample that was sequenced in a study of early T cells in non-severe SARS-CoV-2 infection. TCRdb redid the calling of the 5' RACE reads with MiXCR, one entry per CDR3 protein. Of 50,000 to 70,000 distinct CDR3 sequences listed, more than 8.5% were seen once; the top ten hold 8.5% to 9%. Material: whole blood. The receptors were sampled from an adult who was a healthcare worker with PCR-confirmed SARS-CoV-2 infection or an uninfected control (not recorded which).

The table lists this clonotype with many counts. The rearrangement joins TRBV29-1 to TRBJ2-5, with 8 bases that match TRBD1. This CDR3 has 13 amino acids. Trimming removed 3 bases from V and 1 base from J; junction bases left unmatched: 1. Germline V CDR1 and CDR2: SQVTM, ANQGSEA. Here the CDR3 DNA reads TGCAGCGTTGACAGGGGGCCCCAAGAGACCCAGTACTTC. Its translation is CSVDRGPQETQYF. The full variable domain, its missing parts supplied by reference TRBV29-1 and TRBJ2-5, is SAVISQKPSRDICQRGTSLTIQCQVDSQVTMMFWYRQQPGQSLTLIATANQGSEATYESGFVIDKFPISRPNLTFSTLTVSNMSPEDSSIYLCSVDRGPQETQYFGPGTRLLVL.

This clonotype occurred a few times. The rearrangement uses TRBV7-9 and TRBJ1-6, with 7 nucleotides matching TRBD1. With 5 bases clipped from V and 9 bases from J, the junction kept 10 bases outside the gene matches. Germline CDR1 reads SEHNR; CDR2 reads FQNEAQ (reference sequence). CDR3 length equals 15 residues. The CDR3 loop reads CASSQVAGQSSPLHF. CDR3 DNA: TGTGCCAGCAGCCAGGTCGCGGGACAGAGTTCACCCCTCCACTTT.

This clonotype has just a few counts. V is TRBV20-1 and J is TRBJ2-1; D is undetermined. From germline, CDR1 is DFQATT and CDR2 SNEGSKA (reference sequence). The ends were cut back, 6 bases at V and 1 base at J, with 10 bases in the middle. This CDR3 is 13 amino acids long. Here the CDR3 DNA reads TGCAGTGCCACCCCCGGGTCCTACAATGAGCAGTTCTTC. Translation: CSATPGSYNEQFF.

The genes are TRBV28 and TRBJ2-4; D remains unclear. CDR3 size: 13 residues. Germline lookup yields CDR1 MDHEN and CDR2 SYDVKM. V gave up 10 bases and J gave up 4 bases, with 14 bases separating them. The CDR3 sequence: CATLTWGKNIQYF. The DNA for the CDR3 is TGTGCCACCTTAACCTGGGGAAAAAACATTCAGTACTTC.

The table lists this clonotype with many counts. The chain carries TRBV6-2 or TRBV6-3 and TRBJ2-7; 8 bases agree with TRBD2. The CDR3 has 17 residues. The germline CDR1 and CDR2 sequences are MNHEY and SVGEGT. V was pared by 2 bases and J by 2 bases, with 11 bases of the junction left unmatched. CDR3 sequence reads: CASSYPERTSRPYEQYF. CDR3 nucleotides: TGTGCCAGCAGTTACCCGGAAAGGACTAGCCGTCCCTACGAGCAGTACTTC.

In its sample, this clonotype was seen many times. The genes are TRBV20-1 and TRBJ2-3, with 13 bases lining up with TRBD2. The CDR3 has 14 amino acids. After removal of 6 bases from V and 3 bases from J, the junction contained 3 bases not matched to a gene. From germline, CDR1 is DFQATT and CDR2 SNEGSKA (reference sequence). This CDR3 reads CSAGTSGKTDTQYF. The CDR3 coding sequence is TGCAGTGCCGGGACTAGCGGGAAGACAGATACGCAGTATTTT.

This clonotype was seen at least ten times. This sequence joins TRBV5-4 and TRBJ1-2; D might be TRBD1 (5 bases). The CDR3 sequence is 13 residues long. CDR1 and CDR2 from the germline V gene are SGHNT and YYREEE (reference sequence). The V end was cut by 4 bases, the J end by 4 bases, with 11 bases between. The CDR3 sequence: CASSLNGGYGYTF. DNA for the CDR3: TGTGCCAGCAGCCTTAATGGGGGCTATGGCTACACCTTC.

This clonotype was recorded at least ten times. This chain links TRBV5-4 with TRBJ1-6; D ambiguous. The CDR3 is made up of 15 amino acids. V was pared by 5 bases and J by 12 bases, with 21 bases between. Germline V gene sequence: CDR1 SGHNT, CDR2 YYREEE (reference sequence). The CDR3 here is CASRQAADWKGPLHF. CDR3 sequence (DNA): TGTGCCAGCAGGCAGGCAGCTGACTGGAAGGGACCCCTCCACTTT.

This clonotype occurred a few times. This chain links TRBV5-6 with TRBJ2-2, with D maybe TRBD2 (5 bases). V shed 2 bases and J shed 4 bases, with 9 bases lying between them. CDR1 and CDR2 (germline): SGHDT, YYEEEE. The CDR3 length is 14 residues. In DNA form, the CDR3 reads TGTGCCAGCAGCTTCTTTGAGGGCACCGGGGAGCTGTTTTTT. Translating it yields CASSFFEGTGELFF.

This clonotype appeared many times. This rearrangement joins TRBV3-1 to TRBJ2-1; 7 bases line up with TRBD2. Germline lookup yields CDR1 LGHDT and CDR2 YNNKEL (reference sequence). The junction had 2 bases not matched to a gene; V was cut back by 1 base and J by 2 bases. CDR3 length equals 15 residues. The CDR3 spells CASSQGREAYNEQFF. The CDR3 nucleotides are TGTGCCAGCAGCCAAGGCCGGGAGGCCTACAATGAGCAGTTCTTC.

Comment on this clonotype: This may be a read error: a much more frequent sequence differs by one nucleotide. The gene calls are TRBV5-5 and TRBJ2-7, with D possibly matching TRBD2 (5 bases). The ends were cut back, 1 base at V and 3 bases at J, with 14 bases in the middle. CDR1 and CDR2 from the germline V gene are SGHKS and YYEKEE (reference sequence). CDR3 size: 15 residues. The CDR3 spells CASSLYHRGFYEQYF. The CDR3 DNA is TGTGCCAGCAGCTTGTATCATCGGGGTTTCTACGAGCAGTACTTC.

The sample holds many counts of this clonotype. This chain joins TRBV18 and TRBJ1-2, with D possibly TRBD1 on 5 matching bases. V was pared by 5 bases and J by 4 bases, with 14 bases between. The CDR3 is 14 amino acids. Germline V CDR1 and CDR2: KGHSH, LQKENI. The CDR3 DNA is TGTGCCAGCTCAGCAGACAGTAGAAGCTATGGCTACACCTTC. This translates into CASSADSRSYGYTF.

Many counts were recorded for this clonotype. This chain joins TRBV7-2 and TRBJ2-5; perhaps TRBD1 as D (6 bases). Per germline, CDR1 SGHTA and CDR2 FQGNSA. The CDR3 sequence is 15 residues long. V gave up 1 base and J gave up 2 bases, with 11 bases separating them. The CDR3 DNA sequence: TGTGCCAGCAGCTTAGTGGGGGCGGATCAAGAGACCCAGTACTTC. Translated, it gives CASSLVGADQETQYF.

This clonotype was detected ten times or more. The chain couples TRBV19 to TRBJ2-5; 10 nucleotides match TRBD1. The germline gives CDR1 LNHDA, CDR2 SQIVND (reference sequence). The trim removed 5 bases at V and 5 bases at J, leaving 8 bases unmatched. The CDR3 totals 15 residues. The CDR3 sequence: CASSPGTGVEETQYF. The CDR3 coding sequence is TGTGCCAGTAGTCCCGGGACAGGGGTAGAGGAGACCCAGTACTTC.

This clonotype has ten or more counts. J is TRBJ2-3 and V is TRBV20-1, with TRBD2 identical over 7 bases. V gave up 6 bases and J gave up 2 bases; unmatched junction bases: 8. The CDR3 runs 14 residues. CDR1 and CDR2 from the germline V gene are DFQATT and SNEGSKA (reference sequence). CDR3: CSAPQRDFTDTQYF. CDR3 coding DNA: TGCAGTGCCCCCCAGCGGGACTTCACAGATACGCAGTATTTT.

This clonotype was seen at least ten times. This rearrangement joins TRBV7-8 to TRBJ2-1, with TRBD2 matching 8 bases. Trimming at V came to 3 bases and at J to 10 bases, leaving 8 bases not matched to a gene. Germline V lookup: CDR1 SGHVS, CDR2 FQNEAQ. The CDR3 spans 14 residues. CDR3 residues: CASSFEAGDEEQFF. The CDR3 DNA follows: TGTGCCAGCAGCTTTGAAGCGGGAGATGAGGAGCAGTTCTTC.

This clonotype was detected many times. The CDR3 sequence is CSVAGGLDEKLFF. The CDR3 region has the DNA TGCAGCGTTGCAGGGGGCTTAGATGAAAAACTGTTTTTT. This chain links TRBV29-1 with TRBJ1-4, with TRBD1 identical over 8 bases. CDR1 is SQVTM, CDR2 ANQGSEA, per germline. J lost 6 bases, V lost 4 bases, and 4 bases had no gene match. The CDR3 is 13 amino acids.

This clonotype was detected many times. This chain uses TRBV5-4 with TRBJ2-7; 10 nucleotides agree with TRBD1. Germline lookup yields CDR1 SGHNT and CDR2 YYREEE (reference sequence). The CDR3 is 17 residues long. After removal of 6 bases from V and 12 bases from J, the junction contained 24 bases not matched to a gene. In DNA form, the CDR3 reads TGTGCCAGCACCACCTGGAGAGCCGGGACAGGGGCCCTTCCTCGGTACTTC. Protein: CASTTWRAGTGALPRYF.

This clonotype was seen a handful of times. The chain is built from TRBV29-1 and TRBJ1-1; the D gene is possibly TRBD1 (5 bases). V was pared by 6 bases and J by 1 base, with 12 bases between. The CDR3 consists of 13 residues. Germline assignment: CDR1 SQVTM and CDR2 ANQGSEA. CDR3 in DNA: TGCAGCGTCGGCCGTGGGGGGAACACTGAAGCTTTCTTT. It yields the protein CSVGRGGNTEAFF.

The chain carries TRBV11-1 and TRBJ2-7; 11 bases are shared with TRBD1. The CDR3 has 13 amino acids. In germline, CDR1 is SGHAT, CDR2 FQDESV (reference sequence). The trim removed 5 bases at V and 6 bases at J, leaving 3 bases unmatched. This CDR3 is CASSPGQGGEQYF. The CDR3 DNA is TGTGCCAGCAGCCCGGGACAGGGGGGCGAGCAGTACTTC.

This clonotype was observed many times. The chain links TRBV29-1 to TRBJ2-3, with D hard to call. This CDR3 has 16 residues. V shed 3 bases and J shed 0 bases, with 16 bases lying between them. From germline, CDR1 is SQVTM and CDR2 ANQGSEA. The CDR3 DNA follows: TGCAGCGTTGAGGGTGGGCAGCTTACTAGCACAGATACGCAGTATTTT. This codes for CSVEGGQLTSTDTQYF.

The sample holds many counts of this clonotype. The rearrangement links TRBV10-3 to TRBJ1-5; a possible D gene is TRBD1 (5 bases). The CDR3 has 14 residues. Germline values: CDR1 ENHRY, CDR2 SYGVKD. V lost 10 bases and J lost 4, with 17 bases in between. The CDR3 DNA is TGTGCCACCTATACAGGATTTCTAAATCAGCCCCAGCATTTT. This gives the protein CATYTGFLNQPQHF.

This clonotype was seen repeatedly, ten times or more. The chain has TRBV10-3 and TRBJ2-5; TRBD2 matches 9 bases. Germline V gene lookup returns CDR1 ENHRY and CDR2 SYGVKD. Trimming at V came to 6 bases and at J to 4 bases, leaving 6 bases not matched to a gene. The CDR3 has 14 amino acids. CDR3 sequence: CAISSGSGGETQYF. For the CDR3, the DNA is TGTGCCATCAGCAGTGGTAGCGGGGGAGAGACCCAGTACTTC.

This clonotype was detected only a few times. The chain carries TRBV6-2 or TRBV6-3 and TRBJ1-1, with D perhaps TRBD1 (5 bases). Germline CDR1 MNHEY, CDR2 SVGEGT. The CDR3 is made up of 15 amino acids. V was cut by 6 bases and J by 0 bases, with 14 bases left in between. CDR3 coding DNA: TGTGCCAGCAGATTCGACAGCTACATGAACACTGAAGCTTTCTTT. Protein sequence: CASRFDSYMNTEAFF.

DNA of the CDR3: TGTGCCAGCAGCAAAGTACGAATAGGAAGCGGGCTCTCCTACGAGCAGTACTTC. This codes for CASSKVRIGSGLSYEQYF. The chain uses TRBV21-1 and TRBJ2-7; TRBD2 was called by the table and not checked on the DNA. TRBV21-1 is shown as a pseudogene. The CDR3 has 18 amino acids.

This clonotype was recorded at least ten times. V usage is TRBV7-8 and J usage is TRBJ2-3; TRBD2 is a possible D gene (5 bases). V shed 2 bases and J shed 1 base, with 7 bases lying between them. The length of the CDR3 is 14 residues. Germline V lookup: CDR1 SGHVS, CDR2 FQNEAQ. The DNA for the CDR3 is TGTGCCAGCAGCTTAACGCGGGGCACAGATACGCAGTATTTT. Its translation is CASSLTRGTDTQYF.